A single sample is the source of the 32 T cell receptor beta chains below, sequenced in a study of T-cell reconstitution after alpha-beta-depleted transplantation in children. This sample's TCRbeta library carried unique molecular identifier barcodes. MiXCR, run by TCRdb on the PCR reads, gives a single entry per CDR3 protein. The sample carries some 200,000 distinct CDR3 sequences, 13% to 15% recorded once. Here the sequenced sample was PBMCs from the stem cell graft donor, taken from the stem cell graft. These receptors all come from a human donor who donated a stem cell graft to a child with acute lymphoblastic leukemia.

This clonotype has at least ten counts. This chain links TRBV5-1 with TRBJ2-3; a possible D gene is TRBD1 (5 bases). The V and J ends lost 4 bases and 2 bases respectively, with 17 bases between them. CDR3 length: 16 amino acids. CDR1 is SGHRS and CDR2 is YFSETQ in the germline V gene. The CDR3 spells CASSVRVDPFTDTQYF. CDR3 DNA: TGCGCCAGCAGCGTCAGGGTGGACCCTTTCACAGATACGCAGTATTTT.

There are many counts of this clonotype. The chain employs TRBV21-1 and TRBJ1-1. TRBV21-1 is noted as a pseudogene. This CDR3 is 18 amino acids long. CDR3 in DNA: TGTGCCAGCAGCAAAGCGCTTTGGCCGGACTTGATGAACACTGAAGCTTTCTTT. This translates into CASSKALWPDLMNTEAFF.

The chain links TRBV5-1 to TRBJ2-7, with 10 bases matching TRBD2. Germline assignment: CDR1 SGHRS and CDR2 YFSETQ. V shed 0 bases, J shed 3 bases, and the junction held 9 bases outside the gene matches. The CDR3 totals 17 residues. For the CDR3, the DNA is TGCGCCAGCAGCTTGGGGGACATAGCGGGAGGAGACTACGAGCAGTACTTC. Protein sequence: CASSLGDIAGGDYEQYF.

This clonotype was seen many times. The chain employs TRBV20-1 and TRBJ2-1, with TRBD2 identical over 7 bases. Germline CDR1 is DFQATT and CDR2 is SNEGSKA (reference sequence). The CDR3 has 16 residues. After removal of 0 bases from V and 3 bases from J, the junction contained 8 bases not matched to a gene. The CDR3: CSARDPRRTSYNEQFF. Here the CDR3 DNA reads TGCAGTGCTAGAGATCCGAGGCGGACTAGCTACAATGAGCAGTTCTTC.

This clonotype has ten or more counts. The genes are TRBV12-3 or TRBV12-4 and TRBJ1-1; no firm D call. The CDR3 contains 13 residues. V lost 3 bases to trimming and J lost 4 bases, with 9 bases between them. The CDR3 here is CASSFMPGTEAFF. CDR3 DNA: TGTGCCAGCAGTTTTATGCCAGGCACTGAAGCTTTCTTT.

This clonotype showed up many times. The chain carries TRBV12-3 or TRBV12-4 and TRBJ1-5, with D uncertain. Trimming took 0 bases from V and 3 from J, leaving 6 bases between them. The CDR3 consists of 14 residues. Written as DNA, the CDR3 is TGTGCCAGCAGTTTAGCAGCTTACAATCAGCCCCAGCATTTT. Its protein product is CASSLAAYNQPQHF.

This clonotype appeared many times. The chain joins TRBV12-3 or TRBV12-4 to TRBJ2-1; 11 bases agree with TRBD2. J was trimmed by 0 bases and V by 6 bases; bases with no gene match: 7. The CDR3 length is 17 residues. The CDR3 coding sequence is TGTGCCAGCAGCCCCTCGGGACTAGCGGCCTCCTACAATGAGCAGTTCTTC. As protein: CASSPSGLAASYNEQFF.

This clonotype was observed at least ten times. V is TRBV20-1 and J is TRBJ2-2; no reliable D call. With 6 bases removed from V and 5 bases from J, the gap between germline ends came to 10 bases. The CDR3 loop spans 12 amino acids. CDR1 DFQATT and CDR2 SNEGSKA come from the germline V gene (reference sequence). The CDR3 DNA is TGCAGTGCCTGGATACCGACCGGGGAGCTGTTTTTT. It encodes CSAWIPTGELFF.

This clonotype has a count of ten or more. The chain links TRBV5-1 to TRBJ2-1, with D possibly matching TRBD2 (5 bases). Germline V gene lookup returns CDR1 SGHRS and CDR2 YFSETQ. The CDR3 runs to 15 residues. V gave up 4 bases and J gave up 4 bases, with 15 bases separating them. The CDR3 coding sequence is TGCGCCAGCAGCGGGGAGATTAGAGCATACAATGAGCAGTTCTTC. Translating gives CASSGEIRAYNEQFF. Complete variable domain (other parts from reference TRBV5-1 and TRBJ2-1): KAGVTQTPRYLIKTRGQQVTLSCSPISGHRSVSWYQQTPGQGLQFLFEYFSETQRNKGNFPGRFSGRQFSNSRSEMNVSTLELGDSALYLCASSGEIRAYNEQFFGPGTRLTVL.

This clonotype has a handful of counts. The rearrangement uses TRBV20-1 and TRBJ2-7, with 8 bases identical to TRBD1. This CDR3 spans 16 amino acids. Trimming cost V 3 bases and J 4 bases; bases outside gene matches: 14. Germline lookup yields CDR1 DFQATT and CDR2 SNEGSKA (reference sequence). In nucleotides, the CDR3 is TGCAGTGCTAGTTACAATCCGGGACAGGAGTGGTACGAGCAGTACTTC. Its protein product is CSASYNPGQEWYEQYF.

This clonotype was counted at least ten times. V and J are TRBV20-1 and TRBJ2-3, with TRBD2 identical over 8 bases. V shed 6 bases and J 5 bases; nucleotides not matched to a gene: 10. This CDR3 comprises 14 residues. Germline V CDR1 and CDR2: DFQATT, SNEGSKA (reference sequence). The CDR3 sequence is CSAPPGGRRDTQYF. In DNA, the CDR3 is TGCAGTGCCCCCCCGGGAGGGCGGAGAGATACGCAGTATTTT.

This clonotype was counted ten times or more. The rearrangement joins TRBV5-1 to TRBJ2-7; the match to TRBD2 covers 11 bases. Germline V lookup: CDR1 SGHRS, CDR2 YFSETQ. With 4 bases clipped from V and 0 bases from J, the junction kept 6 bases outside the gene matches. The CDR3 consists of 16 residues. The CDR3 DNA sequence: TGCGCCAGCAGCGGACAGACTAGCGGGACCTCCTACGAGCAGTACTTC. It yields the protein CASSGQTSGTSYEQYF.

This clonotype occurred many times. This chain links TRBV10-3 with TRBJ2-3; D uncertain. This CDR3 spans 13 amino acids. Trimming took 9 bases from V and 4 from J, leaving 14 bases between them. Germline V gene sequence: CDR1 ENHRY, CDR2 SYGVKD. The CDR3: CAMRTDSADTQYF. CDR3 DNA sequence: TGTGCCATGCGGACCGATTCGGCAGATACGCAGTATTTT.

Many counts were recorded for this clonotype. V gene TRBV6-1 combines with J gene TRBJ1-4, with TRBD1 as a possible D gene (5 bases). The CDR3 runs 15 residues. Looked up from germline, CDR1 is MNHNS and CDR2 is SASEGT. V lost 3 bases and J lost 4, with 12 bases in between. The CDR3: CASSDDWGINEKLFF. The DNA for the CDR3 is TGTGCCAGCAGTGACGATTGGGGGATTAATGAAAAACTGTTTTTT.

This clonotype was seen repeatedly, ten times or more. The chain employs TRBV20-1 and TRBJ1-6; 8 bases line up with TRBD1. Germline loops: CDR1 DFQATT, CDR2 SNEGSKA (reference sequence). The CDR3 is 15 residues long. V lost 6 bases and J lost 6; bases outside the gene matches: 10. DNA of the CDR3: TGCAGTGCCCTCGGACAGGGTGGTTTTAATTCACCCCTCCACTTT. It translates to CSALGQGGFNSPLHF.

This clonotype was seen repeatedly, ten times or more. The chain carries TRBV20-1 and TRBJ2-7; no clear D. Germline assignment: CDR1 DFQATT and CDR2 SNEGSKA (reference sequence). This CDR3 is built from 12 residues. Trimming stripped 3 bases from V and 1 base from J, with 7 bases between. The CDR3 DNA is TGCAGTGCTAGTGCTCAATCCTACGAGCAGTACTTC. This sequence encodes CSASAQSYEQYF.

J is TRBJ2-1 and V is TRBV20-1; 7 bases match TRBD2. CDR1 and CDR2 (germline): DFQATT, SNEGSKA (reference sequence). The CDR3 has 17 amino acids. The DNA for the CDR3 is TGCAGCGCCTTGGGAATGGGCGGGAGTTTCTCCTACAATGAGCAGTTCTTC. It is translated as CSALGMGGSFSYNEQFF.

This clonotype was recorded at least ten times. CDR3 residues: CASSAQRTSGITDTQYF. The CDR3 DNA reads as TGTGCCAGCAGTGCCCAAAGGACTAGCGGGATCACAGATACGCAGTATTTT. The gene calls are TRBV6-1 and TRBJ2-3; 12 bases are a match to TRBD2. V was clipped by 4 bases and J by 2 bases; unmatched bases: 7. Germline loops: CDR1 MNHNS, CDR2 SASEGT. This CDR3 is built from 17 residues.

This clonotype was seen repeatedly, ten times or more. This chain connects TRBV28 to TRBJ1-2; no reliable D call. This CDR3 is 13 amino acids long. V was clipped by 8 bases and J by 8 bases, with 18 bases between them. Germline values: CDR1 MDHEN, CDR2 SYDVKM. The CDR3 region is CASGNGEISGYTF. CDR3 DNA sequence: TGTGCCAGCGGGAACGGAGAAATAAGCGGCTACACCTTC.

The gene calls are TRBV18 and TRBJ2-2; 14 bases align to TRBD2. The CDR3 is 17 amino acids. With 4 bases clipped from V and 5 bases from J, the junction kept 6 bases outside the gene matches. Germline lookup yields CDR1 KGHSH and CDR2 LQKENI. The CDR3 DNA is TGTGCCAGCTCACAGTGGACTAGCGGGAGGAGGACCGGGGAGCTGTTTTTT. Translated: CASSQWTSGRRTGELFF. The full variable domain, rest sourced from reference TRBV18 and TRBJ2-2, is NAGVMQNPRHLVRRRGQEARLRCSPMKGHSHVYWYRQLPEEGLKFMVYLQKENIIDESGMPKERFSAEFPKEGPSILRIQQVVRGDSAAYFCASSQWTSGRRTGELFFGEGSRLTVL.

Many counts were recorded for this clonotype. J is TRBJ2-2 and V is TRBV6-2 or TRBV6-3; D is undetermined. The CDR3 contains 13 residues. Germline V gene lookup returns CDR1 MNHEY and CDR2 SVGEGT. V dropped 5 bases and J dropped 0 bases, with 4 bases sitting between them. CDR3 in DNA: TGTGCCAGCAGTACCCCGAACACCGGGGAGCTGTTTTTT. Protein sequence: CASSTPNTGELFF.

This clonotype was observed many times. This chain joins TRBV4-1 and TRBJ2-1; a possible D gene is TRBD1 (5 bases). Germline loops: CDR1 MGHRA, CDR2 YSYEKL. V was clipped by 2 bases and J by 6 bases, with 11 bases between them. CDR3 size: 14 residues. DNA of the CDR3: TGCGCCAGCAGCCAATCCCGCCAGGGCAATGAGCAGTTCTTC. The encoded protein is CASSQSRQGNEQFF.

In this sample, this clonotype turned up many times. The DNA of the CDR3 is TGCAGTGCTGGGGACAGGGACAATGAGCAGTTCTTC. Its protein product is CSAGDRDNEQFF. This chain connects TRBV20-1 to TRBJ2-1, with 9 bases that match TRBD1. CDR1 and CDR2 (germline): DFQATT, SNEGSKA (reference sequence). The CDR3 has 12 residues. V shed 5 bases and J 5 bases; nucleotides not matched to a gene: 1.

At least ten counts were recorded for this clonotype. The rearrangement links TRBV5-1 to TRBJ2-1; D is unclear. Germline V gives CDR1 SGHRS, CDR2 YFSETQ. The CDR3 totals 11 residues. V was shortened by 5 bases and J by 9 bases, with 9 bases between the two germline ends. The CDR3 coding sequence is TGCGCCAGCAGATCGATAAGTGAGCAGTTCTTC. As protein: CASRSISEQFF.

The gene calls are TRBV6-1 and TRBJ1-1; no definite D call. The ends were cut back, 6 bases at V and 4 bases at J, with 15 bases in the middle. Germline lookup yields CDR1 MNHNS and CDR2 SASEGT. The CDR3 extends over 14 amino acids. The CDR3 reads CASSPSRASTEAFF. Here the CDR3 DNA reads TGTGCCAGCAGCCCATCACGGGCGTCCACTGAAGCTTTCTTT.

This clonotype was seen repeatedly, ten times or more. The chain carries TRBV20-1 and TRBJ1-4; D is possibly TRBD1 (6 bases). Per the germline V gene, CDR1 is DFQATT and CDR2 is SNEGSKA (reference sequence). Trimming stripped 4 bases from V and 1 base from J, with 10 bases between. The CDR3 loop spans 14 amino acids. The chain's CDR3 is CSANNRVTNEKLFF. The CDR3 bases are TGCAGTGCTAACAACAGGGTAACTAATGAAAAACTGTTTTTT.

Remarks on this clonotype: A read error is possible here, since a much larger clone lies one base away. The CDR3 does not close with the conserved phenylalanine or tryptophan, likely indicating a read error. This rearrangement joins TRBV27 to TRBJ1-2; D ambiguous. The CDR3 spans 12 residues. CDR1 MNHEY and CDR2 SMNVEV come from the germline V gene (reference sequence). The ends were cut back, 5 bases at V and 5 bases at J, with 9 bases in the middle. The CDR3 nucleotides read TGTGCCAGCAGTCTCAAAGGGTATGGCTACACCTTG. This encodes CASSLKGYGYTL.

V gene TRBV11-2 combines with J gene TRBJ2-4; TRBD2 aligns across 10 bases. The CDR3 covers 18 residues. The V and J ends lost 1 base and 8 bases, in that order; junction bases with no gene match: 14. Germline V CDR1 and CDR2: SGHAT, FQNNGV. The CDR3 protein is CASSLGWGLAGAGDIQYF. The CDR3 bases are TGTGCCAGCAGCTTAGGATGGGGCCTAGCGGGAGCGGGGGACATTCAGTACTTC.

This chain connects TRBV29-1 to TRBJ1-2; D not resolved. Germline V lookup: CDR1 SQVTM, CDR2 ANQGSEA. The V and J ends lost 1 base and 1 base respectively, with 10 bases between them. The CDR3 extends over 14 amino acids. Here the CDR3 reads CSVEGRAVNYGYTF. The DNA of the CDR3 is TGCAGCGTTGAAGGGCGGGCAGTTAACTATGGCTACACCTTC.

This clonotype was counted at least ten times. This chain links TRBV3-1 with TRBJ1-2; D not resolved. V was pared by 4 bases and J by 2 bases, with 17 bases between. This CDR3 region has 16 residues. Germline values: CDR1 LGHDT, CDR2 YNNKEL (reference sequence). The CDR3 DNA reads as TGTGCCAGCAGCCCCCTCCTTGGACGAGGAAACTATGGCTACACCTTC. Its protein product is CASSPLLGRGNYGYTF. Filled out from reference TRBV3-1 and TRBJ1-2, the complete variable domain reads DTAVSQTPKYLVTQMGNDKSIKCEQNLGHDTMYWYKQDSKKFLKIMFSYNNKELIINETVPNRFSPKSPDKAHLNLHINSLELGDSAVYFCASSPLLGRGNYGYTFGSGTRLTVV.

This clonotype was seen ten or more times. The rearrangement links TRBV5-1 to TRBJ1-2, with D uncertain. Trimming stripped 0 bases from V and 11 bases from J, with 11 bases between. In germline, CDR1 is SGHRS, CDR2 YFSETQ. The CDR3 extends over 12 amino acids. CDR3 amino acids: CASSLGAPGYTF. As DNA, the CDR3 is TGCGCCAGCAGCTTGGGAGCCCCTGGATACACCTTC.

With regard to this clonotype: The missing conserved phenylalanine or tryptophan at the end of this CDR3 makes a read error likely. The chain links TRBV2 to TRBJ2-7, with a possible D match to TRBD2 (5 bases). The CDR3 is made up of 14 amino acids. CDR1 and CDR2 from the germline V gene are SNHLY and FYNNEI. Trimming stripped 5 bases from V and 4 bases from J, with 15 bases between. The CDR3 loop is CASSSSRVQYEQYY. CDR3 DNA sequence: TGTGCCAGCAGTAGCTCGAGGGTTCAGTACGAGCAGTACTAC.